The T cell receptor (beta chain) under discussion was sequenced for a study of cytomegalovirus exposure and HLA in healthy donors. Germline lookup yields CDR1 SGDLS and CDR2 YYNGEE. V dropped 7 bases and J dropped 3 bases, with 14 bases sitting between them. The CDR3 spans 13 residues. General observations from the study: According to a subsequent analysis, TCR clusters identified in the first cohort showed a tendency to co-occur across the 120 or so validation repertoires. Specificity for CMV antigens was confirmed in vitro for a few of the CMV-associated chains. TCR beta chains numbering under 200 were designated cytomegalovirus-associated. Rare TCR sequences dominated, though some public TCRs recurred in many donors.

With regard to this clone: What it binds is unknown.

Using immunoSEQ multiplex PCR, the repertoire was profiled, and TCRdb retains in-frame clones only, with some absent. The sample holds approximately 190,000 clones, roughly 80% seen once. This rearrangement joins TRBV9 to TRBJ2-7; D possibly corresponds to TRBD1 (5 bases). The TCR sequence derives from a man between 18 and 35 years old in good health and CMV-seropositive. The sample comprised PBMCs. In DNA, the CDR3 is TGTGCCAGCTCCGACAGAACTGGCTACGAGCAGTACTTC. Its protein is CASSDRTGYEQYF.